Listed below are T cell receptor beta chains from one sample, sequenced in a study of OX40 agonist ivuxolimab in advanced cancers. TCRdb's copy holds only in-frame clones and misses some; the assay was immunoSEQ multiplex PCR. The sample consists of about 40,000 clones, roughly 82% of them appearing once. Sequenced here: CD4+ or CD8+ T cells sorted from blood, sampled in a trial of the OX40 agonist ivuxolimab. These receptors came from an adult with an advanced solid tumor such as melanoma, head and neck, liver or kidney cancer. Each CDR3 is given without its conserved first and last residue. Fields, in order: J gene, V gene, CDR3 protein.

>TRBJ1-3|TRBV10-1
ASSTATGNTIY
>TRBJ2-7|TRBV4-2
ASSQNRWDRGQRGYEQY
>TRBJ2-7|TRBV4-1
ASSHGQGGTYEQY
>TRBJ1-5|TRBV28
ASNQGAQPQH
>TRBJ2-7|TRBV18
ASSLHARSEQY
>TRBJ2-2|TRBV28
ASSSNPGELF
>TRBJ2-3|TRBV2
ASSLQGQGASDTQY
>TRBJ2-2|TRBV27
ASSTRWTSGSGGELF
>TRBJ1-5|TRBV9
ASSVEGLANQPQH
>TRBJ1-3|TRBV11-2
ASPLARGRGNTIY
>TRBJ1-2|TRBV11-2
ASSLFESGSGGYT
>TRBJ2-2|TRBV6-1
ASRDREGTGELF
>TRBJ2-2|TRBV15
ATDPGQGFDTGELF
>TRBJ2-5|TRBV27
ASSFAPGLGPETQY